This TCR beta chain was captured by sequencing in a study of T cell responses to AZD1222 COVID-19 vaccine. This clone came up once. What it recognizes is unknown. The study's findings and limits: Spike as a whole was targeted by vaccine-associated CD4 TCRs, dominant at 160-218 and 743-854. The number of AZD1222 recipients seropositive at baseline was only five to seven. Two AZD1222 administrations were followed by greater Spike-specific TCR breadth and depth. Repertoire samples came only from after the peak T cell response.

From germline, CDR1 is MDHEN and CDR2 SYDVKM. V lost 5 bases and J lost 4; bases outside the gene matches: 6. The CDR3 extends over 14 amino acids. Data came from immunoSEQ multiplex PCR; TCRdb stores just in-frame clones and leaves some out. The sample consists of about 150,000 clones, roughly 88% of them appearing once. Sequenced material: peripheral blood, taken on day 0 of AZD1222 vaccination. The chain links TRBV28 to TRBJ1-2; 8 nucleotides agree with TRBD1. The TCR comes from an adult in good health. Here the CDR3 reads CASSRQGTVYGYTF. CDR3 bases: TGTGCCAGCAGTCGACAGGGGACGGTCTATGGCTACACCTTC.